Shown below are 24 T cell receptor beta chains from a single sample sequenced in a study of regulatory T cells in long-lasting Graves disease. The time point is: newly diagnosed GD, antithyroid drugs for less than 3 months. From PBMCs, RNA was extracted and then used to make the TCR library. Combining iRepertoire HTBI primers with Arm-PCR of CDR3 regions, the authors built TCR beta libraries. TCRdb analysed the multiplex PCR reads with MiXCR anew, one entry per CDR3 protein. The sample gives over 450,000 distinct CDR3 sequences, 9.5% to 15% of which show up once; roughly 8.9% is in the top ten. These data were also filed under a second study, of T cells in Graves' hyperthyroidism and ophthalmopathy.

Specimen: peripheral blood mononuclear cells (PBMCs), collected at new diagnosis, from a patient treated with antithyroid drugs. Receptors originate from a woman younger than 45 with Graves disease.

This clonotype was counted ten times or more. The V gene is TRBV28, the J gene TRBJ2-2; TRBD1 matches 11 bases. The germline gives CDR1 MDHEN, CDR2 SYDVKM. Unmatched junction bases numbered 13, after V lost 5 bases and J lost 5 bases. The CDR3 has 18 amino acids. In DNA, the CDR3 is TGTGCCAGCAGTCCGACCTTTTGGACAGGGGGCGCGACCGGGGAGCTGTTTTTT. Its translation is CASSPTFWTGGATGELFF.

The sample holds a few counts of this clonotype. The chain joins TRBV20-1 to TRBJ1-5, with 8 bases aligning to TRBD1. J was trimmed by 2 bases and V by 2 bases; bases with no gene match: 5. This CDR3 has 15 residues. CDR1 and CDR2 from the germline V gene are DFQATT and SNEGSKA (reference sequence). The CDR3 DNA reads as TGCAGTGCTAGAAACCCGACAGGGGGCAATCAGCCCCAGCATTTT. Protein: CSARNPTGGNQPQHF.

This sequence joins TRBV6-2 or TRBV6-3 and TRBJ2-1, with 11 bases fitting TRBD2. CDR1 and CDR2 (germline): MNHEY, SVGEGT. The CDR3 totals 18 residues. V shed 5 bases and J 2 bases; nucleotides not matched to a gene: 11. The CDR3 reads CASSEKRELAGAYNEQFF. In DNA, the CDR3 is TGTGCCAGCAGTGAAAAACGTGAACTAGCGGGAGCCTACAATGAGCAGTTCTTC.

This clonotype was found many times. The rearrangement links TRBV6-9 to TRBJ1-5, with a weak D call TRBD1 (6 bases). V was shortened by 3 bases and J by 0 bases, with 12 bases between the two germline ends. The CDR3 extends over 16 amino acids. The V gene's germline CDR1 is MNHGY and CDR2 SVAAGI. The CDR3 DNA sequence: TGTGCCAGCAGTTACCTTAACAGGGATAGCAATCAGCCCCAGCATTTT. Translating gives CASSYLNRDSNQPQHF.

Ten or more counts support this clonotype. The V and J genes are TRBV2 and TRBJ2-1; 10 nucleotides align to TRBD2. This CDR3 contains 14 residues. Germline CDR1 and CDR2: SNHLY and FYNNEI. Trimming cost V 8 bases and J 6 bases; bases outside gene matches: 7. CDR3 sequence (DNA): TGTGCCAGCTCGGCCGGGACTAGCGTCAATGAGCAGTTCTTC. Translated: CASSAGTSVNEQFF.

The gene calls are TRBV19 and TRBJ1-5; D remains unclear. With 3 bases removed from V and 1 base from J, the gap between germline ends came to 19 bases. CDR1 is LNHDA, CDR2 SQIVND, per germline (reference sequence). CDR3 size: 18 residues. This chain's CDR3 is CASSMEGRLGKSNQPQHF. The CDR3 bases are TGTGCCAGTAGTATGGAGGGCAGGCTGGGGAAAAGCAATCAGCCCCAGCATTTT.

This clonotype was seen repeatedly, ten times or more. In nucleotides, the CDR3 is TGTGCCAGCAGTGAAGCAGGGGCTAGCGGGTCCCCAGATACGCAGTATTTT. Amino acid sequence: CASSEAGASGSPDTQYF. V gene TRBV2 combines with J gene TRBJ2-3; 8 nucleotides agree with TRBD2. Trimming cost V 0 bases and J 4 bases; bases outside gene matches: 9. Germline V gene data show CDR1 as SNHLY and CDR2 as FYNNEI. The CDR3 spans 17 residues.

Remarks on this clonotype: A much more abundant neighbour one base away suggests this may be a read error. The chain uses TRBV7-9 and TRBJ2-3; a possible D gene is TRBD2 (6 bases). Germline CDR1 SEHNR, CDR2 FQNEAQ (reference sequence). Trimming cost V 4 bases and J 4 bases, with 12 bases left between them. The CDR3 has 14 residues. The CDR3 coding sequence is TGTGCCAGCAGCTCCATGGGGGAGGCAGATACGCAGTATTTT. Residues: CASSSMGEADTQYF.

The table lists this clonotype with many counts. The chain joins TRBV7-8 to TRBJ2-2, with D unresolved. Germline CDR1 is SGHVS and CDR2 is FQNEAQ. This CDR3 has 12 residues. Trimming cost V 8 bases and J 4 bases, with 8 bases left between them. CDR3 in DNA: TGTGCCAGCGCTCCCCTCACCGGGGAGCTGTTTTTT. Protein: CASAPLTGELFF. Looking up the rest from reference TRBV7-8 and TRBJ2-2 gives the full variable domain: GAGVSQSPRYKVAKRGQDVALRCDPISGHVSLFWYQQALGQGPEFLTYFQNEAQLDKSGLPSDRFFAERPEGSVSTLKIQRTQQEDSAVYLCASAPLTGELFFGEGSRLTVL.

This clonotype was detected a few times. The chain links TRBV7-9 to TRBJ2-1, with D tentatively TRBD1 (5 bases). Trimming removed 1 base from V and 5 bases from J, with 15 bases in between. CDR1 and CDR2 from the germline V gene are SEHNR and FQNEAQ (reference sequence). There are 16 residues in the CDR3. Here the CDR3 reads CASSLDLGVSDNEQFF. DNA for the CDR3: TGTGCCAGCAGCTTAGACTTAGGGGTCTCGGACAATGAGCAGTTCTTC.

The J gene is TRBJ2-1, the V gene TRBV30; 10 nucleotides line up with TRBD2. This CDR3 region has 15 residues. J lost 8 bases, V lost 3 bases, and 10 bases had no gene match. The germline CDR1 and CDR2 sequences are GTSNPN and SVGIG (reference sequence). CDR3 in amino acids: CAWSLGTSEYDEQFF. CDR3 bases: TGTGCCTGGAGCCTCGGGACTAGCGAGTACGATGAGCAGTTCTTC.

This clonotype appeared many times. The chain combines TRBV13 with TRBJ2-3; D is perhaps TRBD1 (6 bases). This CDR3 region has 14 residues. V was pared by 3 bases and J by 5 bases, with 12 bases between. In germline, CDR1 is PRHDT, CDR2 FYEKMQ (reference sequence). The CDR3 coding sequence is TGTGCCAGCAGCTTCGCGGACAGCGAAGATACGCAGTATTTT. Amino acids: CASSFADSEDTQYF. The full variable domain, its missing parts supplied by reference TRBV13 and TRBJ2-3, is AAGVIQSPRHLIKEKRETATLKCYPIPRHDTVYWYQQGPGQDPQFLISFYEKMQSDKGSIPDRFSAQQFSDYHSELNMSSLELGDSALYFCASSFADSEDTQYFGPGTRLTVL.

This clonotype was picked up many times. The CDR3 DNA follows: TGTGCCAGCAGTTGGATAATCTCAACGGGAGTATCCGGGGAGCTGTTTTTT. Amino acids: CASSWIISTGVSGELFF. The V and J genes are TRBV28 and TRBJ2-2; perhaps TRBD2 as D (6 bases). The germline CDR1 and CDR2 sequences are MDHEN and SYDVKM. Trimming stripped 4 bases from V and 6 bases from J, with 21 bases between. The CDR3 covers 17 residues.

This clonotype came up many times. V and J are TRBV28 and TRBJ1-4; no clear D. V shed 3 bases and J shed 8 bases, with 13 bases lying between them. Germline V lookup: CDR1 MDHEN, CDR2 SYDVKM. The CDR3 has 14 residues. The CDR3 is CASSFGQVREKLFF. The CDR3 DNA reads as TGTGCCAGCAGTTTTGGGCAGGTCCGCGAAAAACTGTTTTTT.

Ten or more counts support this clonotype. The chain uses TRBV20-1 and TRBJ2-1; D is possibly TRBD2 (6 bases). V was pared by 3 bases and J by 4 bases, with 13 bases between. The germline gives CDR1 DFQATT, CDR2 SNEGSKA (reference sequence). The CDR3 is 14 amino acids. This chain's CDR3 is CSARAGNPYNEQFF. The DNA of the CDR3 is TGCAGTGCTAGGGCGGGAAACCCTTACAATGAGCAGTTCTTC.

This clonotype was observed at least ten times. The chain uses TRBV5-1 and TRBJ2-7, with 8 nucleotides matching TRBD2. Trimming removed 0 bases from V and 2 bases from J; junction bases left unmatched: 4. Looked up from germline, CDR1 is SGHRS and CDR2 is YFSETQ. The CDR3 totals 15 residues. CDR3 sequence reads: CASSLGLALTYEQYF. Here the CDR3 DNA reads TGCGCCAGCAGCTTGGGACTAGCGCTTACCTACGAGCAGTACTTC.

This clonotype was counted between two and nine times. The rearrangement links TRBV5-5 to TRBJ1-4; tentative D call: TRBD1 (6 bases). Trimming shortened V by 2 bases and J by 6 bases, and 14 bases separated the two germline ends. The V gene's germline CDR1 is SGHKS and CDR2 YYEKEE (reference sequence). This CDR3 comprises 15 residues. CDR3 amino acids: CASSFLGKGDEKLFF. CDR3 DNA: TGTGCCAGCAGCTTCTTGGGGAAGGGGGATGAAAAACTGTTTTTT. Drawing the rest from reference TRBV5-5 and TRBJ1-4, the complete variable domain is DAGVTQSPTHLIKTRGQQVTLRCSPISGHKSVSWYQQVLGQGPQFIFQYYEKEERGRGNFPDRFSARQFPNYSSELNVNALLLGDSALYLCASSFLGKGDEKLFFGSGTQLSVL.

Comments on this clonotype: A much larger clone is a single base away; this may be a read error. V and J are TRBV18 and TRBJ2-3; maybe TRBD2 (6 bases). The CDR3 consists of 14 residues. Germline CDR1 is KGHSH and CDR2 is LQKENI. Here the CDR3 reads CGSSPPGVTDTQYF. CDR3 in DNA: TGTGGCAGCTCACCACCGGGGGTTACAGATACGCAGTATTTT.

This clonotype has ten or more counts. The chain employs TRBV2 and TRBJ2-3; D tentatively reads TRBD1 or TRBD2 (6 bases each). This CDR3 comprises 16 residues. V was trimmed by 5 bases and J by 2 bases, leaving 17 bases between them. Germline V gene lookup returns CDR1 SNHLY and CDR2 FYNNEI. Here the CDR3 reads CASSRGPSPSTDTQYF. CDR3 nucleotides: TGTGCCAGCAGTCGGGGGCCTAGCCCCTCCACAGATACGCAGTATTTT.

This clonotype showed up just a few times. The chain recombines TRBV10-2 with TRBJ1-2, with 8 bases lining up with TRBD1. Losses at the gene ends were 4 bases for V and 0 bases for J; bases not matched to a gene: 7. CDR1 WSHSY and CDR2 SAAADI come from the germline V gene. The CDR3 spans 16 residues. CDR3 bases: TGCGCCAGCAGTGGAAGGGACAGGAAAACTAACTATGGCTACACCTTC. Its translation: CASSGRDRKTNYGYTF.

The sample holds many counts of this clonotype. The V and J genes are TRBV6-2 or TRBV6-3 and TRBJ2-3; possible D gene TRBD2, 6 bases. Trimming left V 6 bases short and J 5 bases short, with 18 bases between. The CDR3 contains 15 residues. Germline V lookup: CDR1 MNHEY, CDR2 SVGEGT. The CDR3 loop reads CASSVRDLGKDTQYF. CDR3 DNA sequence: TGTGCCAGCAGCGTCCGGGACTTGGGAAAAGATACGCAGTATTTT.

CDR3 sequence reads: CSASGAGTGGNEQFF. In DNA form, the CDR3 reads TGCAGTGCTAGTGGTGCCGGGACAGGGGGGAATGAGCAGTTCTTC. The chain employs TRBV20-1 and TRBJ2-1, with 11 bases that match TRBD1. J lost 7 bases, V lost 3 bases, and 8 bases had no gene match. CDR1 is DFQATT, CDR2 SNEGSKA, per germline (reference sequence). This CDR3 is 15 amino acids long.

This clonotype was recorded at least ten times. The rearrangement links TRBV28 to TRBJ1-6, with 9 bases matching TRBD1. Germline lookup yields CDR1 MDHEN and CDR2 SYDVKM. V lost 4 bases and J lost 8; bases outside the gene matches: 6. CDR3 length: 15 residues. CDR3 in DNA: TGTGCCAGCAGTTCTCCGGGACAGGGAGATTCACCCCTCCACTTT. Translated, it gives CASSSPGQGDSPLHF.

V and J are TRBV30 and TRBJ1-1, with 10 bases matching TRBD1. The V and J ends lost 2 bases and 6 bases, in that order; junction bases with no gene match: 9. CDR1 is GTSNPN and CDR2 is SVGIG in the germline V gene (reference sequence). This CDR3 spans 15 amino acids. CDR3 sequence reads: CAWSNRQGAIPEAFF. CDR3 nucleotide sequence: TGTGCCTGGAGTAATCGACAGGGGGCGATCCCTGAAGCTTTCTTT. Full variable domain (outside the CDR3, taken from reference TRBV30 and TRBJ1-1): SQTIHQWPATLVQPVGSPLSLECTVEGTSNPNLYWYRQAAGRGLQLLFYSVGIGQISSEVPQNLSASRPQDRQFILSSKKLLLSDSGFYLCAWSNRQGAIPEAFFGQGTRLTVV.